These 10 T cell receptor beta chains came from one sample sequenced in a study of T cells after yellow fever vaccination (dated by TCRdb to 2018 to 2020). In light of the paper, this sample's treatment or condition label describes: live attenuated yellow fever vaccine strain. Library preparation employed 5' RACE. Sequencing relied on an Illumina HiSeq 2500. TCRdb handled the public reads itself, with Q25 trimming in fastp and clone calling in MiXCR, and kept productive beta chains. Rows with one shared CDR3 protein collapse into an entry with the most common genes and DNA. Across this sample there are roughly 520,000 distinct CDR3 sequences, with 21% seen only once. The ten largest make up about a sixth of the sample. Sequencing used PBMCs, obtained around 3 weeks after the first yellow fever vaccination. These receptors originate from a man aged 18-30 years who received the YFV17D yellow fever vaccine.

The chain joins TRBV19 to TRBJ2-5; D unclear. The CDR3 is made up of 13 amino acids. With 4 bases removed from V and 5 bases from J, the gap between germline ends came to 11 bases. Germline V CDR1 and CDR2: LNHDA, SQIVND (reference sequence). CDR3 nucleotides: TGTGCCAGTAGTAGGAGCGACTGGGAGACCCAGTACTTC. Amino acid sequence: CASSRSDWETQYF.

The chain joins TRBV7-9 to TRBJ2-7, with 11 bases aligning to TRBD2. V trimming: 1 base; J trimming: 4 bases; junction bases outside the gene matches: 3. The CDR3 extends over 15 amino acids. Looked up from germline, CDR1 is SEHNR and CDR2 is FQNEAQ (reference sequence). The CDR3, as DNA: TGTGCCAGCAGCTTAGAGCCTAGCGGGGGGTACGAGCAGTACTTC. It codes for CASSLEPSGGYEQYF.

The chain uses TRBV18 and TRBJ2-7; TRBD1 matches at 10 bases. Trimming removed 3 bases from V and 5 bases from J; junction bases left unmatched: 4. CDR1 is KGHSH, CDR2 LQKENI, per germline. This CDR3 contains 14 residues. Here the CDR3 reads CASSPTGGWNEQYF. The CDR3 DNA follows: TGTGCCAGCTCACCGACAGGGGGCTGGAACGAGCAGTACTTC.

There are a few counts of this clonotype. This chain joins TRBV6-5 and TRBJ1-2; D unclear. The V end lost 3 bases, the J end lost 5 bases, and 13 bases lay between the germline ends. The CDR3 sequence is 14 residues long. The germline V gene encodes CDR1 MNHEY and CDR2 SVGAGI. The CDR3: CASSYSTTGYGYTF. CDR3 in DNA: TGTGCCAGCAGTTATTCGACTACGGGATATGGCTACACCTTC.

This chain uses TRBV5-1 with TRBJ2-1, with 12 bases identical to TRBD2. After removal of 0 bases from V and 10 bases from J, the junction contained 5 bases not matched to a gene. Per germline, CDR1 SGHRS and CDR2 YFSETQ. The CDR3 is 15 amino acids. The CDR3 region has the DNA TGCGCCAGCAGCTTGGTGCTAGCGGGGGGGCGGGAGCAGTTCTTC. Its translation is CASSLVLAGGREQFF.

The V and J genes are TRBV4-3 and TRBJ2-1, with 9 bases that match TRBD2. Germline CDR1 and CDR2: LGHNA and YSLEER. The CDR3 has 15 amino acids. V lost 2 bases to trimming and J lost 8 bases; unmatched junction nucleotides: 7. Written as DNA, the CDR3 is TGCGCCAGCAGCCAACCTCTAGCGGGGATATATGAGCAGTTCTTC. Protein sequence: CASSQPLAGIYEQFF.

This clonotype occurred a few times. The chain has TRBV6-2 or TRBV6-3 and TRBJ2-7; tentative D call: TRBD2 (5 bases). The CDR3 runs 14 residues. Deletions cut 0 bases from V and 7 bases from J, with 13 bases between. Germline assignment: CDR1 MNHEY and CDR2 SVGEGT. This chain's CDR3 is CASSYSITGGEQYF. As DNA, the CDR3 is TGTGCCAGCAGTTACTCGATAACGGGCGGGGAGCAGTACTTC.

This clonotype came up a few times. The chain uses TRBV10-1 and TRBJ2-1, with D perhaps matching TRBD1 (5 bases). V shed 1 base and J shed 4 bases, with 14 bases lying between them. This CDR3 has 16 residues. Germline-derived CDR1 and CDR2 are WNHNN and SYGVQD (reference sequence). CDR3 sequence (DNA): TGCGCCAGCAGTGAGTGGGGCAGGTACAATTACAATGAGCAGTTCTTC. This sequence encodes CASSEWGRYNYNEQFF.

V and J are TRBV4-2 and TRBJ2-1, with TRBD1 identical over 9 bases. Germline V gives CDR1 LGHNA, CDR2 YNFKEQ. This CDR3 spans 16 amino acids. V was pared by 8 bases and J by 3 bases, with 11 bases of the junction left unmatched. As DNA, the CDR3 is TGTGCCAGCCGTCCTAACCGGGACAGGGACTACAATGAGCAGTTCTTC. Translated, it gives CASRPNRDRDYNEQFF.

This clonotype was counted between two and nine times. The V and J genes are TRBV6-1 and TRBJ2-6; D remains ambiguous. V was shortened by 3 bases and J by 1 base, with 7 bases between the two germline ends. The CDR3 consists of 15 residues. From germline, CDR1 is MNHNS and CDR2 SASEGT. This chain's CDR3 is CASSDVASGANVLTF. CDR3 nucleotide sequence: TGTGCCAGCAGTGATGTAGCATCTGGGGCCAACGTCCTGACTTTC.